This T cell receptor (beta chain) was found in a study of regulatory T cells in long-lasting Graves disease (dated by TCRdb to about 2021). Context from the whole study: Newly diagnosed Graves' disease patients had taken antithyroid drugs for less than 3 months. Patients with persistent Graves' disease were compared with patients with newly diagnosed Graves' disease using TCR sequencing and RNA sequencing of peripheral blood. A total of about 33 samples underwent TCR sequencing, from roughly 13 patients with persistent Graves' disease and roughly 20 patients with newly diagnosed Graves' disease. The study was registered as a clinical trial and conducted in China.

This clonotype was seen many times. Its antigen has not been determined. There are no base qualities to consult, and no much larger clone falls within one base. The sample's time point label, decoded: newly diagnosed GD, antithyroid drugs for less than 3 months. For both TCR sequencing and RNA sequencing, RNA was extracted from PBMCs in TRIzol. The diagnosis of Graves' disease was made according to American Thyroid Association guidelines. Patients were recruited from an endocrinology department in Xi'an, China. Each patient gave roughly 10 milliliters of peripheral blood, collected in an EDTA anticoagulant tube. Ficoll Paque Plus density gradient separation was used to isolate PBMCs, and no further T cell sorting was performed. An Agilent 2100 Bioanalyzer and agarose gel were used to check RNA quality, and a NanoDrop 2000 was used to measure RNA concentration. The library was generated by multiplex PCR. This sample was sequenced with an Illumina HiSeq 4000. iRepertoire HTBI primers and Arm-PCR amplification of CDR3 regions were used to construct TCR beta libraries. Before sequencing, the PCR products went through gel purification. The authors' pipeline ran thus. Across samples, some 62 TRBV and 14 TRBJ segments were identified and used for gene usage analysis of CDR3 amino acid clonotypes. Filtered high-quality paired reads were merged into contigs using COPE and FqMerger. Contigs were aligned with BLAST to IMGT TRBV, TRBD and TRBJ reference genes, and CDR3 was defined per IMGT. Any clonotype with a frequency above 0.1% was classified as a highly expanded clone. Repertoire diversity was measured by Shannon entropy, and V-J evenness by the Gini coefficient. Clonotypes shared by more than one individual were considered public. TCRdb reprocessed the public reads (quality trimming at Q25 with fastp, clone calling with MiXCR) and kept in-frame beta chains. Rows with a matching CDR3 protein are joined into one entry that keeps the most common DNA and genes. These V and J calls originate from TCRdb's pipeline instead of the authors' own analysis. The sample profile shows over 350,000 distinct CDR3 sequences; about 15% of them were found once. The ten largest make up about 7.8% of the sample.

General conclusions and limits of the study: Lower TCR Shannon entropy and fewer highly expanded clones were observed in persistent Graves' disease patients than in newly diagnosed patients, which suggested clonal expansion. The authors noted that the small sample size was a limitation that may lower accuracy. Only peripheral blood was studied, because thyroid tissue, the primary lesion, was inaccessible. Only the TCR beta chain was sequenced and analyzed. TRBV28, TRBJ1-2 and TRBJ2-5 were preferentially used in persistent disease, while TRBV20-1 and TRBJ2-1 were favored in newly diagnosed disease. Persistent patients shared more public clonotypes among themselves (around 3,000) than newly diagnosed patients did (more than 850).

The trim is 5 bases for V and 7 bases for J, with a gap of 15 bases between the germline ends. Inclusive of the bounding cysteine and phenylalanine, the CDR3 is 14 residues long. Of all the DNA, just the CDR3 is kept, 42 bases in frame from base 1. In addition, the sample was reused for a study of T cells in Graves' hyperthyroidism and ophthalmopathy. Reported in the second study: Stable Graves' hyperthyroidism was defined as the absence of progression to ophthalmopathy over 18 months of follow-up. The hyperthyroidism patients were between 18 and 65 years old and newly diagnosed, with a disease duration of less than 2 months. Patients with uncontrolled infections, other autoimmune diseases, pregnancy or lactation were excluded. Clinical symptoms, serum thyroxine and TRAb, thyroid ultrasound, and orbital computed tomography formed the basis for the diagnoses. For the first round of RT-PCR on the TCR CDR3, the HTBI primer set was used together with the Qiagen OneStep RT-PCR kit. Blood samples also contained most of the expanded thyroid clonotypes (frequency above 0.001), which suggests that blood repertoires may reflect thyroid immune responses. In cross-validation, a model built on a 13 V-J signature told ophthalmopathy apart from stable hyperthyroidism with approximately 90% sensitivity and roughly 81% specificity, and in testing the same model reached 80%/75%. In validation, progression to ophthalmopathy was predicted by the model with roughly 71% sensitivity and roughly 72% specificity, a median of roughly 6 months before onset. A discovery cohort of about a hundred patients, approximately 45 with Graves' ophthalmopathy and more than 55 with stable Graves' hyperthyroidism, was used to find distinguishing TCR V-J signatures. Prospective prediction of ophthalmopathy was tested in an independent validation cohort consisting of some 20 hyperthyroidism patients and 15 to 17 patients who later progressed to ophthalmopathy. For training and testing, the 100 or so patients in the discovery cohort were randomly divided in a 7:3 ratio. In addition, the study compared T-cell repertoires in thyroid tissue and in blood from roughly six Graves' hyperthyroidism patients. Following sampling, methimazole starting at 30 mg daily was given to hyperthyroidism patients, and high-dose intravenous methylprednisolone was given to ophthalmopathy patients. Libraries were constructed in a second round of multiplex PCR, after which size selection and purification were performed. The libraries were sequenced on an Illumina HiSeq2000 using paired-end 100 bp reads. SOAPnuke was used to process the raw data, throwing out any read that contained adapters or uncalled bases, had a mean Phred below 15, or lacked an exact constant-primer or identifier match. COPE v1.2.5 was used to merge the high-quality paired reads, and each unique nucleotide sequence was defined as a clonotype. Clonotypes were aligned to IMGT TRBV, TRBD and TRBJ reference segments using MiTCR v1.1. Only V-J combinations with frequency above 0.0001, covering approximately 99% of repertoires, were analysed. A TCS score was defined as the ratio between F50 (clonal expansion) and ExV (chaos), using BLOSUM62-based TCRdist between CDR3 peptides within each V-J. Welch's t-statistics and random forest reduced 500 to 650 V-J features to about 13, which were used in a naive Bayes classifier (R e1071). Sample size was not statistically predetermined, and blinding of investigators to group allocation was not performed. The paper describes TCR Vbeta CDR3 sequencing of 135 peripheral blood samples, made up of roughly 45 ophthalmopathy patients, approximately 73 hyperthyroidism patients and 17 progressor patients.

The source is a woman between 35 and 50 years old with Graves disease. Donor details come from another sample of the same person, matched by shared clones. This material consisted of peripheral blood mononuclear cells (PBMCs), taken at new diagnosis, from a patient treated with antithyroid drugs. The rearrangement combines TRBV12-3 or TRBV12-4 with TRBJ1-5; D gene: possibly TRBD1, on 5 matching bases. The bases are TGTGCCAGCAGTCTGACGGGGGGGGGACAGCCCCAGCATTTT. This sequence encodes CASSLTGGGQPQHF.